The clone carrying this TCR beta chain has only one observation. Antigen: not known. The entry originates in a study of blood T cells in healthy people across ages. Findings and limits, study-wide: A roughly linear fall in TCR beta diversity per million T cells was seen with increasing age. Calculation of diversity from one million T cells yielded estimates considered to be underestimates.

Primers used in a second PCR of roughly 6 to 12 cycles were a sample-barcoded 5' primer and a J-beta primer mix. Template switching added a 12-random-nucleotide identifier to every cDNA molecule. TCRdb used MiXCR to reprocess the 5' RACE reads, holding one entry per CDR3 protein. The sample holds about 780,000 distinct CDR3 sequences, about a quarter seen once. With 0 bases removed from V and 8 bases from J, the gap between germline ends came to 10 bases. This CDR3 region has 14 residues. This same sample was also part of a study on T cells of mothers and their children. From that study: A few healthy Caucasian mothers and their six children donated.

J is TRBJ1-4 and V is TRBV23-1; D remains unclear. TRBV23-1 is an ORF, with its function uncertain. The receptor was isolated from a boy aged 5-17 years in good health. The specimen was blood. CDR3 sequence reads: CASSQSLRLEKLFF. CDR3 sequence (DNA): TGCGCCAGCAGTCAATCGTTACGACTGGAAAAACTGTTTTTT.